This TCR beta chain stems from a study of CD8+CD57+ T cells in acquired aplastic anemia. About the study: Sorted CD4+ and CD8+ cell DNA averaged approximately 3.4 ug. Regarding the study as a whole: The CD8+ Simpson's diversity of patients and controls was not significantly different. Between patients and controls, 25 to 35 CD8+ CDR3 sequences were found in common.

Genomic DNA was employed as the template in profiling TCR beta VDJ and CDR3. TCRdb re-called the reads through MiXCR, storing one row per CDR3 protein. The top ten hold 1.8% of the sample, which has 190,000 or so distinct CDR3 sequences, 48% seen once. For sequencing, patients were chosen who had shown expansion of CD8+CD57+ cells by flow cytometry. Patients were untreated when blood was sampled. Concerning this clonotype: The antigen is not known.

Germline CDR1 and CDR2: LNHDA and SQIVND (reference sequence). The V segment lost 4 bases and the J segment 3 bases; nucleotides outside the gene matches: 4. This CDR3 is built from 14 residues. The TCR originated in a human donor with aplastic anemia. This chain joins TRBV19 and TRBJ1-1, with 8 bases lining up with TRBD1. Sample: sorted CD4+, CD8+, or CD8+CD57+ T cells (not recorded which) from PBMCs. The CDR3 is CASSRTGMDTEAFF. The CDR3 DNA is TGTGCCAGTAGTAGGACAGGGATGGACACTGAAGCTTTCTTT.